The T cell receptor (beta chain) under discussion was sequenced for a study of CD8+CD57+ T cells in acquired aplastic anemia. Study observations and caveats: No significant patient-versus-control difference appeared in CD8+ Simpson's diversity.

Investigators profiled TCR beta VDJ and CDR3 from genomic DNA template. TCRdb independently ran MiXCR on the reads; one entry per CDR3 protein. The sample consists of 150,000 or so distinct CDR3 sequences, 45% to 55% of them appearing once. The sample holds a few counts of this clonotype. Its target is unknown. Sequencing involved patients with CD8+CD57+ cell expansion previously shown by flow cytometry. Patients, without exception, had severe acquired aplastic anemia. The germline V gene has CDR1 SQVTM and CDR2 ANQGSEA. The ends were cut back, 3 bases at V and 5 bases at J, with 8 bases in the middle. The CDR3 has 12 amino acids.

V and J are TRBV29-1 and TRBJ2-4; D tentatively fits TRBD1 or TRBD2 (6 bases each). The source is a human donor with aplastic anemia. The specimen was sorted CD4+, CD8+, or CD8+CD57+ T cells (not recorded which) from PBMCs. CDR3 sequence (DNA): TGCAGCGTTGATGGGGGGCAAAACATTCAGTACTTC. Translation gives CSVDGGQNIQYF.